The rows below give T cell receptor beta chains drawn from one sample of a study of cytomegalovirus exposure and HLA in healthy donors. This table comes from immunoSEQ multiplex PCR, and its TCRdb copy is limited to in-frame clones, with some not included. The data hold under 200,000 clones, with almost 85% observed a single time. The sample taken for sequencing was PBMCs. All receptors come from a woman aged 50 to 65 in good health and CMV-seronegative. Each CDR3 is given with its conserved first and last residue. The D gene is left open where the match is weak. Clone size appears in some rows only: once, few, many, or a class for an expanded clone.

d_gene	abundance	v_gene	j_gene	CDR3aa	CDR3nt
TRBD1	-	TRBV30	TRBJ2-7	CAWSLDRAQYEQYF	TGTGCCTGGAGCCTCGACAGGGCTCAATACGAGCAGTACTTC
TRBD1	few	TRBV30	TRBJ1-2	CAWSVGQGGGYTF	TGTGCCTGGAGTGTCGGGCAGGGGGGTGGCTACACCTTC
-	-	TRBV21-1	TRBJ1-1	CASSKTRLGTEAFF	TGTGCCAGCAGCAAAACCCGACTTGGCACTGAAGCTTTCTTT
TRBD1	-	TRBV30	TRBJ1-2	CAWSVGTGRALINYGYTF	TGTGCCTGGAGTGTGGGGACAGGGAGAGCCTTGATTAACTATGGCTACACCTTC
-	-	TRBV4-1	TRBJ2-2	CASSQSMRGERTGELFF	TGCGCCAGCAGCCAATCCATGCGGGGAGAGCGAACCGGGGAGCTGTTTTTT
TRBD1	few	TRBV7-9	TRBJ2-7	CASRRGTGAGEQYF	TGTGCCAGCAGGCGTGGGACAGGGGCGGGTGAGCAGTACTTC
-	-	TRBV11-2	TRBJ2-7	CASSLVLGHEQYF	TGTGCCAGCAGCTTAGTCCTCGGTCACGAGCAGTACTTC
-	-	TRBV19	TRBJ2-1	CASTQGIEQFF	TGTGCCAGTACCCAGGGGATTGAGCAGTTCTTC
-	once	TRBV28	TRBJ1-4	CASSPQGPQDEKLFF	TGTGCCAGCAGTCCACAGGGTCCCCAAGATGAAAAACTGTTTTTT
-	-	TRBV27	TRBJ2-1	CASSLHRRGSYNEQFF	TGTGCCAGCAGTTTGCACAGACGGGGATCCTACAATGAGCAGTTCTTC
TRBD1	-	TRBV14	TRBJ2-2	CASSQATGSGGELFF	TGTGCCAGCAGCCAGGCGACAGGGTCGGGCGGGGAGCTGTTTTTT
-	few	TRBV6-6	TRBJ2-3	CASSYSGGRVTDTQYF	TGTGCCAGCAGTTACTCGGGAGGTAGAGTCACAGATACGCAGTATTTT
-	-	TRBV7-8	TRBJ2-2	CASSLHPNTGELFF	TGTGCCAGCAGCTTACATCCGAACACCGGGGAGCTGTTTTTT
TRBD1	-	TRBV7-3	TRBJ1-2	CASSPGQGYGYTF	TGTGCCAGCAGCCCGGGACAGGGTTATGGCTACACCTTC
-	-	TRBV28	TRBJ1-1	CATLTYRQVNTEAFF	TGTGCCACCCTGACTTACCGACAGGTGAACACTGAAGCTTTCTTT
TRBD1	few	TRBV6-5	TRBJ2-5	CASSKPGQATPYF	TGTGCCAGCAGTAAACCGGGACAGGCGACCCCCTACTTC